These 23 T cell receptor beta chains were sequenced from one sample in a study of CD8+ T cells in alopecia areata. Following RNA extraction, reverse transcription yielded cDNA that acted as the sequencing template. Sequencing was performed with immunoSEQ multiplex PCR; in TCRdb, only in-frame clones are kept and a portion is missing. The data hold some 98,000 clones, with 60% to 75% observed a single time. The sample's treatment: oral pan-JAK inhibitor, 5-10 mg twice daily. The input for sequencing was CD8+ T cells sorted from blood, taken at week 4, from a patient treated with tofacitinib. These receptors originate from a human donor with alopecia areata.

V gene TRBV5-1 combines with J gene TRBJ1-2, with D possibly being TRBD1 (5 bases). Per the germline V gene, CDR1 is SGHRS and CDR2 is YFSETQ. The CDR3 covers 14 residues. V lost 0 bases and J 8 bases, leaving 14 bases between the germline ends. The CDR3 coding sequence is TGCGCCAGCAGCTTGGCCCCCGGGGCCGGAGGCTACACCTTC. Translation: CASSLAPGAGGYTF.

The J gene is TRBJ1-5, the V gene TRBV23-1; 11 bases match TRBD1. TRBV23-1 is classed as an ORF, of uncertain function. There are 19 residues in the CDR3. V was clipped by 1 base and J by 4 bases; unmatched bases: 12. In DNA form, the CDR3 reads TGCGCCAGCAGTCAATTTGGGACAGGGGGAAAATCAGCTAATCAGCCCCAGCATTTT. This sequence encodes CASSQFGTGGKSANQPQHF.

The chain recombines TRBV4-3 with TRBJ1-6, with D perhaps matching TRBD1 (5 bases). Per the germline V gene, CDR1 is LGHNA and CDR2 is YSLEER. Trimming pared 1 base from V and 6 bases from J, leaving 10 bases between. The CDR3 is made up of 15 amino acids. This CDR3 is CASSQARTLNSPLHF. CDR3 nucleotide sequence: TGCGCCAGCAGCCAAGCCCGGACACTTAATTCACCCCTCCACTTT.

A single count supports this clone. The V and J genes are TRBV4-3 and TRBJ1-1; 12 nucleotides agree with TRBD1. Germline loops: CDR1 LGHNA, CDR2 YSLEER. This CDR3 has 15 residues. With V trimmed by 3 bases and J by 1 base, 0 bases remained unmatched. CDR3 coding DNA: TGCGCCAGCAGCCAGGGACAGGGGGCGAACACTGAAGCTTTCTTT. Translated: CASSQGQGANTEAFF.

The chain joins TRBV27 to TRBJ2-2; D might be TRBD2 (6 bases). This CDR3 is 16 amino acids long. Germline lookup yields CDR1 MNHEY and CDR2 SMNVEV (reference sequence). V lost 2 bases, J lost 6 bases, and 16 bases lay in between. The chain's CDR3 is CASSLLSGRSAGELFF. The CDR3 nucleotides are TGTGCCAGCAGTTTACTGAGCGGGCGATCGGCCGGGGAGCTGTTTTTT.

The chain recombines TRBV7-9 with TRBJ2-5; 12 nucleotides align to TRBD1. Germline trimming cut 7 bases from V and 5 bases from J; bases unmatched to any gene: 5. CDR3 length: 14 residues. CDR1 is SEHNR, CDR2 FQNEAQ, per germline (reference sequence). The CDR3 loop reads CASTGTGGLETQYF. In DNA, the CDR3 is TGTGCCAGCACTGGGACAGGGGGCTTGGAGACCCAGTACTTC.

The chain recombines TRBV27 with TRBJ2-1; 8 positions agree with TRBD1. Germline V gives CDR1 MNHEY, CDR2 SMNVEV (reference sequence). The CDR3 totals 15 residues. V was clipped by 0 bases and J by 8 bases; unmatched bases: 6. The CDR3: CASSLSGTGMDEQFF. The CDR3 DNA reads TGTGCCAGCAGTTTATCGGGGACAGGCATGGATGAGCAGTTCTTC.

The chain combines TRBV27 with TRBJ2-3; D may correspond to TRBD1 or TRBD2 (6 bases each). This CDR3 is built from 15 residues. V lost 3 bases, J lost 6 bases, and 16 bases lay in between. Germline CDR1 reads MNHEY; CDR2 reads SMNVEV (reference sequence). CDR3 DNA sequence: TGTGCCAGCAGTTTCCTTAGGGGGGATGAGGATACGCAGTATTTT. Protein sequence: CASSFLRGDEDTQYF.

The rearrangement joins TRBV27 to TRBJ2-5; D call uncertain. Per the germline V gene, CDR1 is MNHEY and CDR2 is SMNVEV (reference sequence). V shed 5 bases and J shed 5 bases, with 18 bases lying between them. The CDR3 length is 15 residues. The CDR3 DNA reads TGTGCCAGCAGTCCCCAGACCCTCGCTCACGAGACCCAGTACTTC. Amino acid sequence: CASSPQTLAHETQYF.

CDR3 coding DNA: TGTGCCAGCAGTTTCCCACCAAACAGGGGATCCAACAATGAGCAGTTCTTC. Encoded protein: CASSFPPNRGSNNEQFF. The chain links TRBV28 to TRBJ2-1; 7 nucleotides match TRBD1. Germline values: CDR1 MDHEN, CDR2 SYDVKM. V lost 3 bases, J lost 5 bases, and 13 bases stayed unmatched. The CDR3 has 17 residues.

The chain is built from TRBV2 and TRBJ2-7; no clear D. Looked up from germline, CDR1 is SNHLY and CDR2 is FYNNEI. The CDR3 spans 13 residues. V was clipped by 3 bases and J by 1 base, with 7 bases between them. CDR3 sequence: CASSDVVSYEQYF. In DNA form, the CDR3 reads TGTGCCAGCAGTGATGTCGTATCCTACGAGCAGTACTTC.

The chain recombines TRBV27 with TRBJ2-7; D gene ambiguous. Germline V gene sequence: CDR1 MNHEY, CDR2 SMNVEV (reference sequence). V lost 0 bases and J lost 5, with 8 bases in between. The CDR3 sequence is 13 residues long. This chain's CDR3 is CASSLSLGNEQYF. CDR3 DNA sequence: TGTGCCAGCAGTTTATCGCTGGGCAACGAGCAGTACTTC.

The chain links TRBV4-3 to TRBJ2-7, with D uncertain. CDR1 is LGHNA and CDR2 is YSLEER in the germline V gene. The CDR3 consists of 16 residues. The V end lost 0 bases, the J end lost 0 bases, and 12 bases lay between the germline ends. CDR3 DNA: TGCGCCAGCAGCCAAGATCGTACTACTGTCTCCTACGAGCAGTACTTC. Its translation is CASSQDRTTVSYEQYF.

The gene calls are TRBV4-3 and TRBJ1-1, with D uncertain. Germline V gives CDR1 LGHNA, CDR2 YSLEER. The CDR3 is 14 residues long. Trimming pared 1 base from V and 1 base from J, leaving 7 bases between. CDR3 nucleotides: TGCGCCAGCAGCCAAGGGTCAGAGAACACTGAAGCTTTCTTT. It yields the protein CASSQGSENTEAFF.

The chain uses TRBV9 and TRBJ2-3, with 11 bases that match TRBD2. The CDR3 contains 14 residues. Germline assignment: CDR1 SGDLS and CDR2 YYNGEE. The V segment lost 3 bases and the J segment 6 bases; nucleotides outside the gene matches: 3. CDR3 protein: CASSETSGVDTQYF. In DNA, the CDR3 is TGTGCCAGCAGCGAGACTAGCGGGGTGGATACGCAGTATTTT.

V is TRBV14 and J is TRBJ1-1, with TRBD1 identical over 10 bases. V was clipped by 4 bases and J by 6 bases; unmatched bases: 5. The CDR3 loop spans 14 amino acids. CDR1 is SGHDN, CDR2 FVKESK, per germline. Here the CDR3 DNA reads TGTGCCAGCAGCCTTACCGGGACAGGGGCTGAAGCTTTCTTT. Translated: CASSLTGTGAEAFF. The whole variable domain, filled in from reference TRBV14 and TRBJ1-1, reads EAGVTQFPSHSVIEKGQTVTLRCDPISGHDNLYWYRRVMGKEIKFLLHFVKESKQDESGMPNNRFLAERTGGTYSTLKVQPAELEDSGVYFCASSLTGTGAEAFFGQGTRLTVV.

The rearrangement uses TRBV7-9 and TRBJ2-5; no clear D gene. Trimming took 0 bases from V and 2 from J, leaving 7 bases between them. The CDR3 runs 14 residues. Germline V lookup: CDR1 SEHNR, CDR2 FQNEAQ (reference sequence). The CDR3 sequence is CASSLALEQETQYF. In DNA form, the CDR3 reads TGTGCCAGCAGCTTAGCTCTGGAACAAGAGACCCAGTACTTC.

The rearrangement uses TRBV12-5 and TRBJ2-7; D call uncertain. The CDR3 contains 13 residues. Germline V CDR1 and CDR2: LGHNT, FRNRAP. Deletions cut 5 bases from V and 1 base from J, with 9 bases between. The CDR3 loop reads CASGIDRSYEQYF. The CDR3 bases are TGTGCTAGTGGTATCGACCGTTCCTACGAGCAGTACTTC.

The chain carries TRBV7-6 and TRBJ1-6, with 7 positions matching TRBD1. V shed 2 bases, J shed 5 bases, and the junction held 3 bases outside the gene matches. This CDR3 region has 15 residues. Germline V lookup: CDR1 SGHVS, CDR2 FNYEAQ. CDR3 protein: CASSLTGQNNSPLHF. The DNA for the CDR3 is TGTGCCAGCAGCTTAACGGGACAGAATAATTCACCCCTCCACTTT. Drawing the rest from reference TRBV7-6 and TRBJ1-6, the complete variable domain is GAGVSQSPRYKVTKRGQDVALRCDPISGHVSLYWYRQALGQGPEFLTYFNYEAQQDKSGLPNDRFSAERPEGSISTLTIQRTEQRDSAMYRCASSLTGQNNSPLHFGNGTRLTVT.

The rearrangement joins TRBV7-6 to TRBJ1-2, with D perhaps matching TRBD1 (6 bases). Germline V gene data show CDR1 as SGHVS and CDR2 as FNYEAQ. The CDR3 is 12 amino acids. Deletions cut 5 bases from V and 8 bases from J, with 12 bases between. The CDR3 bases are TGTGCCAGCAGCGTACAGGGCCGAGGCTACACCTTC. Protein product: CASSVQGRGYTF.

The gene calls are TRBV27 and TRBJ2-5, with TRBD1 matching 7 bases. The ends lost 6 bases at V and 1 base at J; junction bases unmatched: 2. This CDR3 contains 13 residues. The germline V gene has CDR1 MNHEY and CDR2 SMNVEV (reference sequence). CDR3 region: CASSRQGQETQYF. CDR3 in DNA: TGTGCCAGCAGCAGACAGGGCCAAGAGACCCAGTACTTC.

The CDR3 nucleotides read TGTGCCAGCAGTGGATTAAGCTCTGGAAACACCATATATTTT. This codes for CASSGLSSGNTIYF. The chain couples TRBV25-1 to TRBJ1-3; D is ambiguous. Between the trimmed V and J ends, which lost 4 bases and 0 bases, there was a span of 7 bases. Germline CDR1 is MGHDK and CDR2 is SYGVNS. CDR3 size: 14 residues.

The rearrangement uses TRBV5-6 and TRBJ2-7; possible D gene TRBD1, 6 bases. This CDR3 has 15 residues. The V gene's germline CDR1 is SGHDT and CDR2 YYEEEE. The V gene lost 2 bases and the J gene lost 11 bases, with 23 bases spanning the gap. CDR3 in DNA: TGTGCCAGCAGCTTAGGTCGGACAGCAAAGACAATCAAGTACTTC. This translates into CASSLGRTAKTIKYF. Complete variable domain (other parts from reference TRBV5-6 and TRBJ2-7): DAGVTQSPTHLIKTRGQQVTLRCSPKSGHDTVSWYQQALGQGPQFIFQYYEEEERQRGNFPDRFSGHQFPNYSSELNVNALLLGDSALYLCASSLGRTAKTIKYFGPGTRLTVT.